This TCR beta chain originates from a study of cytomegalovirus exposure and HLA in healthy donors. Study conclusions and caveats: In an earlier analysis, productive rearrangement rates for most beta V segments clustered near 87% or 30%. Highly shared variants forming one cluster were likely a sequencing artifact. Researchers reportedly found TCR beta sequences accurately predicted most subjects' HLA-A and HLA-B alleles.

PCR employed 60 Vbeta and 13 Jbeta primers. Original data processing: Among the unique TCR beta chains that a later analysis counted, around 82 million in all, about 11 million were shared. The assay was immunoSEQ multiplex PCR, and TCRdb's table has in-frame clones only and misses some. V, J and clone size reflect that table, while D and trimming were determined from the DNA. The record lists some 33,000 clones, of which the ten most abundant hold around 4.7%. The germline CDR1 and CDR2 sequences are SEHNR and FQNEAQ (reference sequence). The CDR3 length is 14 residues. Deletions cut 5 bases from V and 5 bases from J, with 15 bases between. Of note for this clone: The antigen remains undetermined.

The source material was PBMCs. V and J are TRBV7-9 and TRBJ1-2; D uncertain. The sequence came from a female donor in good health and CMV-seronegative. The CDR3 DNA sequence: TGTGCCAGCAGCCCCACCCAAGCTCGGTATGGCTACACCTTC. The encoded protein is CASSPTQARYGYTF. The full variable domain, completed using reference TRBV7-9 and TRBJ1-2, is DTGVSQNPRHKITKRGQNVTFRCDPISEHNRLYWYRQTLGQGPEFLTYFQNEAQLEKSRLLSDRFSAERPKGSFSTLEIQRTEQGDSAMYLCASSPTQARYGYTFGSGTRLTVV.